The sequence of this T cell receptor beta chain was determined in a study of CD8 T cells in Susac syndrome. Reverse transcription of 0.5 to 1 ug RNA was carried out with random hexamers. Amplification of TCR beta CDR3 across 54 Vbeta and 13 Jbeta was performed with immunoSEQ multiplex PCR. TCRdb reprocessed the immunoSEQ multiplex PCR reads with MiXCR, giving one entry per CDR3 protein. The data hold approximately 90,000 distinct CDR3 sequences, with roughly 93% observed a single time. The trim removed 1 base at V and 7 bases at J, leaving 3 bases unmatched. Germline CDR1 and CDR2: SGHVS and FQNEAQ. This CDR3 region has 14 residues.

What was sequenced was CD8+ T cells from PBMCs. The clonotype was recovered from a human donor in good health. The chain joins TRBV7-8 to TRBJ2-7; 11 positions agree with TRBD1. DNA for the CDR3: TGTGCCAGCAGCTTAGGGACAGGGGGCTGGGAGCAGTACTTC. This encodes CASSLGTGGWEQYF.